Listed below are T cell receptor beta chains from one sample, sequenced in a study of T cells in Graves' hyperthyroidism and ophthalmopathy. MiXCR, run by TCRdb on the multiplex PCR reads, gives a single entry per CDR3 protein. This sample has 500,000 to 650,000 distinct CDR3 sequences, with roughly a sixth found just once. The sequenced sample consisted of blood. The receptors here all came from a woman aged 18-29 years with Graves' ophthalmopathy. Each CDR3 is given with its conserved first and last residue. The order of the fields is CDR3 protein, CDR3 DNA, J gene, D gene, clone size, V gene. The D gene is left open where the match is weak. A row's size may be missing; if present it is once, few, many or a size class.

cdr3_aa: CASSSDSIGNQPQHF
cdr3_nt: TGTGCCAGCAGTTCTGACAGTATCGGCAATCAGCCCCAGCATTTT
j_call: TRBJ1-5
d_call: -
clone_size: many
v_call: TRBV28

cdr3_aa: CASSFLFASGTVFYGYTF
cdr3_nt: TGTGCCAGCAGCTTCCTTTTCGCTTCCGGGACAGTTTTTTATGGCTACACCTTC
j_call: TRBJ1-2
d_call: TRBD1
clone_size: -
v_call: TRBV5-4

cdr3_aa: CAISESGGDTEAFF
cdr3_nt: TGTGCCATCAGTGAGTCGGGAGGGGACACTGAAGCTTTCTTT
j_call: TRBJ1-1
d_call: -
clone_size: many
v_call: TRBV10-3

cdr3_aa: CASRSGQNSYEQYF
cdr3_nt: TGTGCCAGCAGGAGCGGTCAGAACTCCTACGAGCAGTACTTC
j_call: TRBJ2-7
d_call: -
clone_size: many
v_call: TRBV6-1

cdr3_aa: CASSGTSGLNNEQFF
cdr3_nt: TGTGCCAGCAGCGGGACTAGCGGACTTAACAATGAGCAGTTCTTC
j_call: TRBJ2-1
d_call: TRBD2
clone_size: -
v_call: TRBV28

cdr3_aa: CASSLPTDRARFTGELFF
cdr3_nt: TGTGCCAGCAGCTTACCTACGGACAGGGCACGTTTCACCGGGGAGCTGTTTTTT
j_call: TRBJ2-2
d_call: TRBD1
clone_size: many
v_call: TRBV7-9

cdr3_aa: CASSLPDQREPYEQYF
cdr3_nt: TGTGCCAGCAGTTTACCCGATCAGCGCGAGCCATACGAGCAGTACTTC
j_call: TRBJ2-7
d_call: -
clone_size: many
v_call: TRBV27

cdr3_aa: CASSAWMEVGDTEAFF
cdr3_nt: TGTGCCAGTAGTGCGTGGATGGAGGTAGGCGACACTGAAGCTTTCTTT
j_call: TRBJ1-1
d_call: -
clone_size: -
v_call: TRBV19

cdr3_aa: CASSLESFLETQYF
cdr3_nt: TGTGCCAGCAGCTTGGAAAGCTTTTTAGAGACCCAGTACTTC
j_call: TRBJ2-5
d_call: -
clone_size: many
v_call: TRBV5-5

cdr3_aa: CASSYQGRETQYF
cdr3_nt: TGTGCCAGCAGCTACCAGGGGAGGGAGACCCAGTACTTC
j_call: TRBJ2-5
d_call: -
clone_size: many
v_call: TRBV5-4

cdr3_aa: CASSPVRVHEQYF
cdr3_nt: TGTGCCAGCTCACCAGTCAGGGTCCACGAGCAGTACTTC
j_call: TRBJ2-7
d_call: -
clone_size: many
v_call: TRBV18

cdr3_aa: CASSGGPTETQYF
cdr3_nt: TGTGCCAGCAGCGGAGGGCCTACGGAGACCCAGTACTTC
j_call: TRBJ2-5
d_call: -
clone_size: -
v_call: TRBV7-3

cdr3_aa: CASLGQRGNTGELFF
cdr3_nt: TGTGCCAGCCTCGGACAGCGGGGGAACACCGGGGAGCTGTTTTTT
j_call: TRBJ2-2
d_call: -
clone_size: few
v_call: TRBV7-9

cdr3_aa: CSVTGTGNTEAFF
cdr3_nt: TGCAGCGTCACCGGGACAGGGAACACTGAAGCTTTCTTT
j_call: TRBJ1-1
d_call: TRBD1
clone_size: few
v_call: TRBV29-1

cdr3_aa: CASKRGLSSGANVLTF
cdr3_nt: TGCGCCAGCAAACGGGGGCTTAGCTCTGGGGCCAACGTCCTGACTTTC
j_call: TRBJ2-6
d_call: -
clone_size: few
v_call: TRBV10-2

cdr3_aa: CASKRNEQYF
cdr3_nt: TGTGCCAGCAAAAGGAACGAGCAGTACTTC
j_call: TRBJ2-7
d_call: -
clone_size: -
v_call: TRBV2

cdr3_aa: CSARDRESQPQHF
cdr3_nt: TGCAGTGCTAGAGACAGGGAGAGTCAGCCCCAGCATTTT
j_call: TRBJ1-5
d_call: -
clone_size: -
v_call: TRBV20-1

cdr3_aa: CASSSSTLAGVTGELFF
cdr3_nt: TGCGCCAGCAGCTCCTCTACCCTAGCGGGAGTAACCGGGGAGCTGTTTTTT
j_call: TRBJ2-2
d_call: TRBD2
clone_size: -
v_call: TRBV5-1

cdr3_aa: CATSRRDRGSETQYF
cdr3_nt: TGTGCCACCAGCAGAAGGGACAGGGGAAGCGAGACCCAGTACTTC
j_call: TRBJ2-5
d_call: TRBD1
clone_size: many
v_call: TRBV15

cdr3_aa: CSVAPSGGAVADTQYF
cdr3_nt: TGCAGCGTTGCTCCTAGCGGGGGGGCTGTCGCAGATACGCAGTATTTT
j_call: TRBJ2-3
d_call: TRBD2
clone_size: many
v_call: TRBV29-1

cdr3_aa: CATARQGSYNEQFF
cdr3_nt: TGTGCCACAGCGAGACAGGGCTCCTACAATGAGCAGTTCTTC
j_call: TRBJ2-1
d_call: TRBD1
clone_size: once
v_call: TRBV27

cdr3_aa: CASSSGRSNTGELFF
cdr3_nt: TGTGCCAGCAGCTCAGGGAGGTCGAACACCGGGGAGCTGTTTTTT
j_call: TRBJ2-2
d_call: -
clone_size: -
v_call: TRBV7-2

cdr3_aa: CASGTSGTPYEQYF
cdr3_nt: TGTGCCAGCGGGACTAGCGGGACCCCCTACGAGCAGTACTTC
j_call: TRBJ2-7
d_call: TRBD2
clone_size: -
v_call: TRBV27

cdr3_aa: CASSNGGTLNTEAFF
cdr3_nt: TGTGCCAGCAGCAACGGCGGGACTCTAAACACTGAAGCTTTCTTT
j_call: TRBJ1-1
d_call: -
clone_size: many
v_call: TRBV7-6

cdr3_aa: CASSPWEGTDTEAFF
cdr3_nt: TGTGCCAGCAGCCCTTGGGAGGGCACGGACACTGAAGCTTTCTTT
j_call: TRBJ1-1
d_call: -
clone_size: -
v_call: TRBV5-8

cdr3_aa: CASSRPGPGELFF
cdr3_nt: TGTGCCAGCAGCCGCCCAGGGCCCGGGGAGCTGTTTTTT
j_call: TRBJ2-2
d_call: -
clone_size: many
v_call: TRBV7-2

cdr3_aa: CSATMDREIGNQPQHF
cdr3_nt: TGCAGTGCTACAATGGACAGGGAAATCGGCAATCAGCCCCAGCATTTT
j_call: TRBJ1-5
d_call: TRBD1
clone_size: few
v_call: TRBV20-1

cdr3_aa: CASSLGGLAGGPSNEQFF
cdr3_nt: TGCGCCAGCAGCTTGGGGGGACTAGCGGGAGGGCCCTCGAATGAGCAGTTCTTC
j_call: TRBJ2-1
d_call: TRBD2
clone_size: many
v_call: TRBV5-1

cdr3_aa: CASSSYRVGGGELFF
cdr3_nt: TGTGCCAGCAGTTCCTACAGGGTGGGAGGCGGGGAGCTGTTTTTT
j_call: TRBJ2-2
d_call: -
clone_size: many
v_call: TRBV12-3/TRBV12-4

cdr3_aa: CASSPGTGGYQPQHF
cdr3_nt: TGTGCCAGCAGTCCCGGGACAGGGGGGTATCAGCCCCAGCATTTT
j_call: TRBJ1-5
d_call: TRBD1
clone_size: many
v_call: TRBV28

cdr3_aa: CASSLVRLAGPGTDTQYF
cdr3_nt: TGCGCCAGCAGCTTGGTCCGACTAGCGGGGCCAGGCACAGATACGCAGTATTTT
j_call: TRBJ2-3
d_call: TRBD2
clone_size: -
v_call: TRBV5-1

cdr3_aa: CASSQGLRDRGSDEQYF
cdr3_nt: TGCGCCAGCAGCCAAGGCCTCCGGGACAGGGGATCGGACGAGCAGTACTTC
j_call: TRBJ2-7
d_call: TRBD1
clone_size: -
v_call: TRBV4-3

cdr3_aa: CASSSGTGVNQPQHF
cdr3_nt: TGTGCCAGCAGTTCCGGGACAGGGGTTAATCAGCCCCAGCATTTT
j_call: TRBJ1-5
d_call: TRBD1
clone_size: -
v_call: TRBV28

cdr3_aa: CAWSEVYPYNSPLHF
cdr3_nt: TGTGCCTGGAGTGAAGTATACCCCTATAATTCACCCCTCCACTTT
j_call: TRBJ1-6
d_call: -
clone_size: many
v_call: TRBV30

cdr3_aa: CASSLSPTGRVQPQHF
cdr3_nt: TGTGCCAGCAGCTTATCTCCGACAGGGCGGGTTCAGCCCCAGCATTTT
j_call: TRBJ1-5
d_call: TRBD1
clone_size: many
v_call: TRBV7-2

cdr3_aa: CSATIGTGGRNEQFF
cdr3_nt: TGCAGTGCTACCATTGGGACAGGGGGGAGGAATGAGCAGTTCTTC
j_call: TRBJ2-1
d_call: TRBD1
clone_size: -
v_call: TRBV20-1

cdr3_aa: CASSRATALYHEQFF
cdr3_nt: TGTGCCAGCTCCCGGGCAACCGCTCTTTACCATGAGCAGTTCTTC
j_call: TRBJ2-1
d_call: -
clone_size: many
v_call: TRBV11-2

cdr3_aa: CASITGAPQHF
cdr3_nt: TGTGCCAGCATCACCGGGGCGCCCCAGCATTTT
j_call: TRBJ1-5
d_call: -
clone_size: few
v_call: TRBV27

cdr3_aa: CASSSWGREGEKLFF
cdr3_nt: TGTGCCAGCAGTTCTTGGGGTAGAGAGGGGGAAAAACTGTTTTTT
j_call: TRBJ1-4
d_call: -
clone_size: many
v_call: TRBV28

cdr3_aa: CASSEAQGTGGSPLHF
cdr3_nt: TGTGCCAGCAGTGAAGCGCAGGGGACAGGGGGATCACCCCTCCACTTT
j_call: TRBJ1-6
d_call: TRBD1
clone_size: many
v_call: TRBV6-1

cdr3_aa: CSARSYQPGRNGFLEQFF
cdr3_nt: TGCAGTGCTAGATCCTACCAGCCGGGACGGAACGGATTTCTTGAGCAGTTCTTC
j_call: TRBJ2-1
d_call: -
clone_size: -
v_call: TRBV20-1

cdr3_aa: CASSRSVYEQYF
cdr3_nt: TGTGCCAGCAGCCGTTCTGTGTACGAGCAGTACTTC
j_call: TRBJ2-7
d_call: -
clone_size: many
v_call: TRBV3-1

cdr3_aa: CATRRRGSNTGELFF
cdr3_nt: TGTGCCACCAGGCGGAGGGGTTCGAACACCGGGGAGCTGTTTTTT
j_call: TRBJ2-2
d_call: -
clone_size: -
v_call: TRBV12-3/TRBV12-4

cdr3_aa: CASSLNGGAVNTQYF
cdr3_nt: TGTGCCAGCAGTTTAAACGGGGGGGCCGTAAATACGCAGTATTTT
j_call: TRBJ2-3
d_call: TRBD2
clone_size: many
v_call: TRBV12-3/TRBV12-4

cdr3_aa: CAWSVALGGQFF
cdr3_nt: TGTGCCTGGAGTGTAGCCCTGGGCGGGCAGTTCTTC
j_call: TRBJ2-1
d_call: -
clone_size: many
v_call: TRBV30

cdr3_aa: CASIPIGTGGPNTEAFF
cdr3_nt: TGTGCCAGCATCCCAATCGGGACAGGGGGACCGAACACTGAAGCTTTCTTT
j_call: TRBJ1-1
d_call: TRBD1
clone_size: many
v_call: TRBV12-3/TRBV12-4

cdr3_aa: CASRSTSGSIDEQFF
cdr3_nt: TGTGCCAGCAGATCGACTAGCGGGAGTATCGATGAGCAGTTCTTC
j_call: TRBJ2-1
d_call: TRBD2
clone_size: few
v_call: TRBV28

cdr3_aa: CTTADRTDTQYF
cdr3_nt: TGTACCACCGCGGACAGGACAGATACGCAGTATTTT
j_call: TRBJ2-3
d_call: TRBD1
clone_size: -
v_call: TRBV10-3

cdr3_aa: CASSTGTENEELFF
cdr3_nt: TGTGCCAGCAGCACCGGGACAGAGAATGAAGAACTGTTTTTT
j_call: TRBJ1-4
d_call: TRBD1
clone_size: -
v_call: TRBV7-2

cdr3_aa: CASSPEGLSYNEQFF
cdr3_nt: TGTGCCAGCAGTCCGGAGGGGCTGTCCTACAATGAGCAGTTCTTC
j_call: TRBJ2-1
d_call: -
clone_size: many
v_call: TRBV3-1

cdr3_aa: CASNQAQGPDTQYF
cdr3_nt: TGTGCCAGCAACCAAGCACAGGGTCCAGATACGCAGTATTTT
j_call: TRBJ2-3
d_call: -
clone_size: many
v_call: TRBV11-1